The source of this T cell receptor beta chain is a study of spatial heterogeneity in lung cancer. Study details: Each unique TCR and UMI combination was seen more than ten times on average in raw reads.

Specified time point: sample taken at primary tumor resection. Tumor, nontumor lung or frozen PBMC supplied whole RNA, sequenced without sorting. This CDR3 spans 12 amino acids. Germline V gives CDR1 SGHAT, CDR2 FQNNGV. The ends were cut back, 1 base at V and 8 bases at J, with 6 bases in the middle. This clonotype was detected ten times or more. TCRdb recomputed calls from the 5' RACE reads with MiXCR, one row per CDR3 protein. The sample has tens of thousands of distinct CDR3 sequences, roughly 7% seen once; the top ten hold about 3.1%. This rearrangement joins TRBV11-2 to TRBJ2-1; D possibly corresponds to TRBD1 (5 bases). This sequence was found in a female donor with early-stage non-small cell lung cancer. Source: PBMCs, taken at surgery. The CDR3 loop is CASSLGGHEQFF. The CDR3 DNA reads TGTGCCAGCAGCTTAGGGGGCCATGAGCAGTTCTTC.